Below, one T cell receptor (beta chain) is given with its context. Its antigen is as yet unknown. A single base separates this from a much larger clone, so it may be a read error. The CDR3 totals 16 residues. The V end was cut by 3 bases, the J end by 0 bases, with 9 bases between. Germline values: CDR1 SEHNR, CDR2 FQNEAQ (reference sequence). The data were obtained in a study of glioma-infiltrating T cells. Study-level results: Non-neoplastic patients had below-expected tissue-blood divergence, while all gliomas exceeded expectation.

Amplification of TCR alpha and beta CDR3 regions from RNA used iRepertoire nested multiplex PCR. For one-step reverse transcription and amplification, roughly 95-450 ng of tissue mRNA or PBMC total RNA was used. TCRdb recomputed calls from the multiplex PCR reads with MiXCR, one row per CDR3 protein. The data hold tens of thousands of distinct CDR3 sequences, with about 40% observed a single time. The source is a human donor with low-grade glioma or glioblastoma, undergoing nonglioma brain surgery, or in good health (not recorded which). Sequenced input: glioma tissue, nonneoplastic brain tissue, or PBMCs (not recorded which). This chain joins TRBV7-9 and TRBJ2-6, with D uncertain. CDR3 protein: CASSLYGDSGANVLTF. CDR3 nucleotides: TGTGCCAGCAGCTTGTACGGAGACTCTGGGGCCAACGTCCTGACTTTC.